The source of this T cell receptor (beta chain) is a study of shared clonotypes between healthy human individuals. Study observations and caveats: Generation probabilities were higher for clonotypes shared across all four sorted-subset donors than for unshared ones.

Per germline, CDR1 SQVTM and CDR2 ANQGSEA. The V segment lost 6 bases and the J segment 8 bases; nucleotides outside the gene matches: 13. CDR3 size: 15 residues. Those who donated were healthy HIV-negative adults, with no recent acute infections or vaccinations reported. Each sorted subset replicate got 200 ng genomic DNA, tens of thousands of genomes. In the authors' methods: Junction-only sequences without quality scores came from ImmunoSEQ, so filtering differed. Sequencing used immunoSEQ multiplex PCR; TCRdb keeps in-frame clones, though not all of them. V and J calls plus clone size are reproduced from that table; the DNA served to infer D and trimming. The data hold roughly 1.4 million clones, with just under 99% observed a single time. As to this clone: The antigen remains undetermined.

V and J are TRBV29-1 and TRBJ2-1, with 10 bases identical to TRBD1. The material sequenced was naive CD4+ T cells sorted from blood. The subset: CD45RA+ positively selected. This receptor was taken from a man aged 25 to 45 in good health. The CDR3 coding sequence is TGCAGCGTCGAGAGGACAGGGGGTCTGGGGGATGAGCAGTTCTTC. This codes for CSVERTGGLGDEQFF.